The rows below give T cell receptor beta chains drawn from one sample of a study of control samples from healthy donors and cancer patients. Libraries were prepared by immunoSEQ multiplex PCR; TCRdb keeps only in-frame clonotypes and omits some of them. This sample has 55,000 to 65,000 clones, with 80% to 90% found just once. Sequences were obtained from PBMCs. All receptors derive from a woman aged 60 to 75 with lung cancer. CDR3s include the opening cysteine and the closing phenylalanine or tryptophan. The D gene is left open where the match is weak. Part of the rows lack a size; the others show once, few, many or a class for expanded clones.

TRBV18	TRBJ2-2	-	TRBD1	CASTSKGQENTGELFF	TGTGCCAGCACGTCTAAGGGACAGGAAAACACCGGGGAGCTGTTTTTT
TRBV5-4	TRBJ1-2	many	-	CASSPGLGGYTF	TGTGCCAGCAGCCCCGGGCTCGGCGGCTACACCTTC
TRBV21-1	TRBJ1-2	-	-	CASSLRQGDYGYTF	TGTGCCAGCAGCCTTAGACAGGGGGACTATGGCTACACCTTC
TRBV7-9	TRBJ2-7	-	TRBD1	CASSFPNRGGITDYEQYF	TGTGCCAGCAGCTTCCCTAACAGGGGCGGTATTACGGACTACGAGCAGTACTTC
TRBV5-1	TRBJ2-7	-	TRBD1	CASSSDTGGSSYEQYF	TGCGCCAGCAGCTCGGATACAGGGGGATCGTCCTACGAGCAGTACTTC
TRBV4-2	TRBJ1-6	-	-	CASSQDLGHSNSPLHF	TGTGCCAGCAGCCAAGACCTCGGACACTCAAATTCACCCCTCCACTTT
TRBV4-1	TRBJ1-5	-	-	CASSQDFGEYNQPQHF	TGCGCCAGCAGCCAAGATTTCGGGGAATACAATCAGCCCCAGCATTTT
TRBV21-1	TRBJ2-7	-	-	CARKARDGDEQYF	TGTGCCAGGAAAGCCCGGGACGGGGACGAGCAGTACTTC
TRBV9	TRBJ2-3	-	TRBD1	CASSVTGTGPTDTQYF	TGTGCCAGCAGCGTTACCGGGACAGGGCCCACAGATACGCAGTATTTT
TRBV28	TRBJ2-5	-	-	CASSGWAVQETQYF	TGTGCCAGCAGTGGGTGGGCAGTACAAGAGACCCAGTACTTC
TRBV2	TRBJ2-1	-	TRBD2	CASSKQRGNYNEQFF	TGTGCCAGCAGTAAACAGCGGGGAAACTACAATGAGCAGTTCTTC
TRBV5-5	TRBJ2-1	-	-	CASRQTANYEQFF	TGTGCCAGCAGGCAGACAGCAAACTATGAGCAGTTCTTC
TRBV30	TRBJ1-6	few	TRBD1	CAWQSGGRLPLHF	TGTGCCTGGCAGTCAGGGGGCCGCCTACCCCTCCACTTT
TRBV3-1/TRBV3-2	TRBJ2-1	-	-	CASSQDSGGYNEQFF	TGTGCCAGCAGCCAAGATTCAGGGGGGTACAATGAGCAGTTCTTC
TRBV5-1	TRBJ1-3	-	TRBD1	CASSAEPGQGLLSGNTIYF	TGCGCCAGCAGCGCAGAGCCGGGACAGGGCCTGCTCTCTGGAAACACCATATATTTT
TRBV3-1/TRBV3-2	TRBJ2-1	-	-	CASTLGDHSYNEQFF	TGTGCCAGCACCCTCGGTGACCACTCCTACAATGAGCAGTTCTTC